The present T cell receptor (beta chain) was sequenced within a study of blood T cell repertoires in COVID-19 (dated by TCRdb to about 2020). Some background on the complete study: The collaborator samples originated in the United States, Italy and Spain and spanned the acute and convalescent phases of COVID-19. The material from the prospective study consisted of cDNA or gDNA derived from T cells, B-cell-depleted T cells, or PBMCs. Subjects who had been exposed to COVID-19, were actively infected with it, or had recovered from it provided the deeply sampled blood TCRbeta repertoires that made up the dataset. The repertoires were released in a freely available public database meant as a resource for research on the immune response to SARS-CoV-2. Samples were obtained from the ongoing ImmuneRACE study (first 160 participants) and from some 1,300 subjects provided by 6 global collaborators. Sample metadata almost always included a de-identified subject ID, COVID-19 status, age in years and sex. HLA class I and class II types, where available, came from metadata supplied by the sample provider rather than from assay-based typing. Overall study results and their limits: The quantity of clinical and demographic metadata differed by source and by participant and was supplied without curation.

From a lookup of the germline V gene, CDR1 and CDR2 are SNHLY and FYNNEI. The CDR3 holds 13 amino acids from the cysteine to the phenylalanine. Only the CDR3 part of the read is kept: 39 bases, read in frame from the first base. V is cut back by 8 bases and J by 4 bases, with 8 bases in the junction unmatched. On this clone itself: Its binding antigen is unknown. No clone much larger than this one lies a single base away; base qualities are absent.

Participants in the prospective study were enrolled through a virtual design, were aged 18 to 89 years, and lived in about 25 United States geographic areas. In the prospective study, cohorts were assigned on the basis of participant-reported clinical history obtained from a screening survey and a study questionnaire. ImmuneRACE Cohort 3 recovered participants were defined by two consecutive negative NP/OP PCR tests, healthcare professional clearance, or symptom resolution. In the prospective study, mobile phlebotomists collected whole blood, serum and a nasopharyngeal or oropharyngeal swab from each participant. Additional blood draws and questionnaires over an approximately 2-month period could optionally be provided by prospective study participants. Blood samples from the prospective study were shipped frozen or at room temperature prior to DNA extraction. TCRbeta CDR3 regions were amplified from genomic DNA using the immunoSEQ Assay, a bias-controlled multiplex PCR. Regarding the original processing steps: Nucleated cell counts per sample were estimated from amplification of reference gene primers within the assay. Sequence reads were collapsed and filtered to measure the absolute abundance of every unique TCRbeta CDR3 rearrangement. For each sample, productive Simpson clonality was calculated as the square root of Simpson's diversity index over productive rearrangements. TCRdb took over this immuneACCESS table, retaining in-frame rearrangements with V and J assigned. Such tables are incomplete; in checked studies, under half of the missing clones stem from an unresolved V gene, and the remainder is unexplained. The DNA was the basis for D and trimming; V, J and clone size are from that table. For this sample there are around 260,000 clones; roughly 88% appear just once. The ten largest account for 3.5% to 4.5% of the sample.

The sequence joins TRBV2 to TRBJ2-7, with 7 bases in between that match TRBD1. The sample taken for sequencing was PBMCs or T cells enriched from blood (not recorded which). The TCR sequence derives from a woman in her 30s who had recovered from COVID-19. The CDR3 loop reads CASLDRVDYEQYF. The DNA sequence is TGTGCCAGCCTCGACAGGGTAGATTACGAGCAGTACTTC.